A selection of T cell receptor beta chains follows, all from one sample in a study of blood T cell repertoires in COVID-19. Measured with immunoSEQ multiplex PCR; TCRdb has only the in-frame clones, and not every one. Among roughly 130,000 clones listed, around 80% were seen once. Sequencing was done on a sample of peripheral blood. The receptors come from a woman aged 55-69 years with acute or convalescent COVID-19. Both conserved end residues are part of each CDR3. Size is stated for part of the rows, as once, few or many counts, or as a class when the clone is expanded.

>TRBV18|NA|TRBJ1-6
CASSPGGLGDNSPLHF
>TRBV5-1|few|TRBJ2-1
CASRAPGLGSNEQFF
>TRBV6-9|NA|TRBJ2-1
CASSSWTEYNEQFF
>TRBV12-3/TRBV12-4|once|TRBJ1-5
CASSSGEGQPQHF
>TRBV9|NA|TRBJ1-1
CASSVDVEPRNTEAFF
>TRBV7-2|once|TRBJ1-2
CASSSQMGRQGGGYTF
>TRBV10-1|NA|TRBJ1-5
CASISCPLESHQPQHF
>TRBV9|NA|TRBJ1-6
CASSAFEQVYNSPLHF
>TRBV19|NA|TRBJ1-5
CASSISPSLISNQPQHF
>TRBV29-1|NA|TRBJ2-1
CSVSGGVNSYNEQFF
>TRBV5-1|NA|TRBJ1-4
CASSFRGTNEKLFF
>TRBV7-6|NA|TRBJ1-3
CASSSGSGNTIYF
>TRBV6-1|NA|TRBJ1-1
CASSEDGGWSAFF
>TRBV27|NA|TRBJ1-1
CASRGQGRDEAFF
>TRBV7-9|NA|TRBJ1-6
CASSPQGNNSPLHF
>TRBV11-1|NA|TRBJ1-1
CASSFNREGEAFF
>TRBV5-1|NA|TRBJ2-3
CASSLVSGSTDTQYF
>TRBV11-3|NA|TRBJ2-2
CASSTRGNTGELFF
>TRBV27|NA|TRBJ1-1
CASSLGGATEAFF
>TRBV12-3/TRBV12-4|NA|TRBJ1-4
CASRTGGQEKLFF